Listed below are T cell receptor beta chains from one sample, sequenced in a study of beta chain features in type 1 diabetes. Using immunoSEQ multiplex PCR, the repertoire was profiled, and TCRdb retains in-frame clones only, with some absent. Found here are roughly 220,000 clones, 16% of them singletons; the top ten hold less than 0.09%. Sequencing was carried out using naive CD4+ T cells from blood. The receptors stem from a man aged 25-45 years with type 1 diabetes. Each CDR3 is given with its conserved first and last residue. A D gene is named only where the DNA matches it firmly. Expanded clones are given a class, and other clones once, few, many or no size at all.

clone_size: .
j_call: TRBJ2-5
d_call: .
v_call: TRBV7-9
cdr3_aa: CASSRHSDPQETQYF
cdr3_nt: TGTGCCAGCAGCCGTCACTCAGATCCCCAAGAGACCCAGTACTTC

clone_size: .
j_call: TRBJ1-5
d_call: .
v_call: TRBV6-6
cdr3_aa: CASSLPGDRTSQPQHF
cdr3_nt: TGTGCCAGCAGCCTACCTGGAGACAGGACATCCCAGCCCCAGCATTTT

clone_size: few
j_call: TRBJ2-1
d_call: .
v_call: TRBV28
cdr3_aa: CASSSARAAYDEQFF
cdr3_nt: TGTGCCAGCAGTTCCGCCCGGGCCGCTTACGATGAGCAGTTCTTC

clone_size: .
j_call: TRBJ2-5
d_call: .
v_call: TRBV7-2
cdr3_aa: CASSQILDREETQYF
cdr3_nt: TGTGCCAGCAGCCAGATATTGGACAGAGAAGAGACCCAGTACTTC

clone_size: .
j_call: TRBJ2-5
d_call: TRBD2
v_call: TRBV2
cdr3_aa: CASPAGREEQETQYF
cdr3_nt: TGTGCCAGCCCAGCCGGGCGGGAGGAACAAGAGACCCAGTACTTC

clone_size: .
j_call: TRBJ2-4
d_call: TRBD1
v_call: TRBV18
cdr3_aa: CASSPRSGQGLAGNIQYF
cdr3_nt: TGTGCCAGCTCACCGCGATCCGGACAGGGTCTAGCAGGAAACATTCAGTACTTC

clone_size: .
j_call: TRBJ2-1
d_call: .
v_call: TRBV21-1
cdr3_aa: CASSHRDRSYNEQFF
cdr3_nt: TGTGCCAGCAGCCACCGGGACAGGAGCTACAATGAGCAGTTCTTC

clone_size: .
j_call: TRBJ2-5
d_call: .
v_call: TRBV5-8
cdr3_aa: CASSLDNQETQYF
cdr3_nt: TGTGCCAGCAGCTTGGATAACCAAGAGACCCAGTACTTC

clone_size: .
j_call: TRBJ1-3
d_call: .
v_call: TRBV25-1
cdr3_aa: CASSETRNSGNTIYF
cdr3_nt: TGTGCCAGCAGTGAGACCAGAAACTCTGGAAACACCATATATTTT

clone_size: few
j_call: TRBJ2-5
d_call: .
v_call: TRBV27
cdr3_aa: CASSPGTTGTVETQYF
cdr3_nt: TGTGCCAGCAGTCCCGGGACTACCGGGACAGTGGAGACCCAGTACTTC

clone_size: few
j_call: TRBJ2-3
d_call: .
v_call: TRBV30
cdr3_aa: CAWSPGAVITDTQYF
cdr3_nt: TGTGCCTGGAGCCCCGGAGCGGTAATCACAGATACGCAGTATTTT

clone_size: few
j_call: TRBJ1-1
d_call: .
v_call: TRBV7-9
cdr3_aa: CASSPKGGMNTEAFF
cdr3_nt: TGTGCCAGCAGCCCGAAGGGGGGGATGAACACTGAAGCTTTCTTT

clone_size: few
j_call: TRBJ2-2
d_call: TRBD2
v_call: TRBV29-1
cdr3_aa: CSVRTSGRDSTGELFF
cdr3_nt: TGCAGCGTCCGGACTAGCGGGAGAGATAGCACCGGGGAGCTGTTTTTT

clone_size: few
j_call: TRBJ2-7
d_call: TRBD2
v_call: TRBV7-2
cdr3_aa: CASSLYGGRENEQYF
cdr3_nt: TGTGCCAGCAGCTTATATGGCGGGAGGGAGAACGAGCAGTACTTC

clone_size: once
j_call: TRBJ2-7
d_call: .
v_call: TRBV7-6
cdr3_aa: CASSLGSHYLYEQYF
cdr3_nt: TGTGCCAGCAGCTTAGGAAGTCACTACCTCTACGAGCAGTACTTC

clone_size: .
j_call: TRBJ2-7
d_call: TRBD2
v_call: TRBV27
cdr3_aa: CASSLAGLAGSYEQYF
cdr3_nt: TGTGCCAGCAGTTTAGCAGGACTAGCGGGATCCTACGAGCAGTACTTC

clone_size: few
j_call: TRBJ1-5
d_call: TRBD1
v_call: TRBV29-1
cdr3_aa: CSVGGTGDQPQHF
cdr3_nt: TGCAGCGTTGGAGGGACAGGAGATCAGCCCCAGCATTTT

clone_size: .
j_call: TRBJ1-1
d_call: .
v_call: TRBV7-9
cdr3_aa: CASSSWTVSGNTEAFF
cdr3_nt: TGTGCCAGCAGCTCCTGGACAGTAAGTGGGAACACTGAAGCTTTCTTT

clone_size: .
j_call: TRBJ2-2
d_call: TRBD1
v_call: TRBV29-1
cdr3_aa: CSVGGQGVSTGELFF
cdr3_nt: TGCAGCGTTGGAGGACAGGGGGTGAGCACCGGGGAGCTGTTTTTT

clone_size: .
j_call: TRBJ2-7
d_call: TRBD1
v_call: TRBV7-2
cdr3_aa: CASSLFRTGSSYEQYF
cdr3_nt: TGTGCCAGCAGCTTATTCAGGACAGGGAGCTCCTACGAGCAGTACTTC

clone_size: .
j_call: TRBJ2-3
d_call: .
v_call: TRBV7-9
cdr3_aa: CASSPTADTQYF
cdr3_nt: TGTGCCAGCAGCCCCACGGCAGATACGCAGTATTTT

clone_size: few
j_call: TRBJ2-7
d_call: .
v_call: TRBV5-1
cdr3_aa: CASSPDSSYEQYF
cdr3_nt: TGCGCCAGCAGCCCGGACAGTTCCTACGAGCAGTACTTC

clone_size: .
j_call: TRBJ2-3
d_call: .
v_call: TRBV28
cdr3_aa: CASVGGTSASTDTQYF
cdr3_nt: TGTGCCAGCGTCGGAGGGACGTCCGCGAGCACAGATACGCAGTATTTT

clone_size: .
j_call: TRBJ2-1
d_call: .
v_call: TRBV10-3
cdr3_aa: CAIYPTAAGGYNEQFF
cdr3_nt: TGTGCCATCTACCCAACCGCGGCGGGTGGTTACAATGAGCAGTTCTTC

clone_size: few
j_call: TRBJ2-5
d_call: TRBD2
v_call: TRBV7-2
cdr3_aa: CASSSTSGRYQETQYF
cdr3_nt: TGTGCCAGCAGCTCAACTAGCGGGAGGTACCAAGAGACCCAGTACTTC

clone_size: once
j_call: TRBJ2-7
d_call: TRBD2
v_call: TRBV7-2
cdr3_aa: CASSLVTSGNSYEQYF
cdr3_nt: TGTGCCAGCAGCTTAGTGACTAGCGGGAACTCCTACGAGCAGTACTTC

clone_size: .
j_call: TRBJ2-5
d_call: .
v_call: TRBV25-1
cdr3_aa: CASSELSAHQETQYF
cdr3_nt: TGTGCCAGCAGTGAATTAAGTGCGCACCAAGAGACCCAGTACTTC